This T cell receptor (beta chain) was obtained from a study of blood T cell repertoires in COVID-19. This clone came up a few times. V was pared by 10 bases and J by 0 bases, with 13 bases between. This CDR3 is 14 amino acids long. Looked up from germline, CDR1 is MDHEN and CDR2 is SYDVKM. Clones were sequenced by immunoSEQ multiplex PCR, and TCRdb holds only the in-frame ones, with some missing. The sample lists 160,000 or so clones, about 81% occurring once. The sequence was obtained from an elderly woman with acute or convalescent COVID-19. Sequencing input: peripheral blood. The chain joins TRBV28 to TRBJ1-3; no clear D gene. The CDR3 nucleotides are TGTGCCACCAATACCTACCCCTCTGGAAACACCATATATTTT. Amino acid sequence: CATNTYPSGNTIYF.